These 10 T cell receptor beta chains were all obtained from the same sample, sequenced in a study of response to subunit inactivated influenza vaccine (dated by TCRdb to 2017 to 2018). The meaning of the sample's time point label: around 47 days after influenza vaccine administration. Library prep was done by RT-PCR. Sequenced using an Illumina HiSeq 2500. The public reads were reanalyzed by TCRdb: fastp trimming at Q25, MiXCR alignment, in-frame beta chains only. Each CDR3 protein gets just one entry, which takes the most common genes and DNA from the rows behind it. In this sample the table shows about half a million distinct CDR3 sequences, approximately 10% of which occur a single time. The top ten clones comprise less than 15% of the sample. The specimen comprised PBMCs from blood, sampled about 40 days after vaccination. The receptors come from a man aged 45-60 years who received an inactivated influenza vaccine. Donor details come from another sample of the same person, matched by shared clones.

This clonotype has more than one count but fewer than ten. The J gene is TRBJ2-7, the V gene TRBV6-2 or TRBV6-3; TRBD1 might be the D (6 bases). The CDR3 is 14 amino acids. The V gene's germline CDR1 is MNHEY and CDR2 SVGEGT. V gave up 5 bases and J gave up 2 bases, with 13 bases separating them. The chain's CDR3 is CASSRPGQTYEQYF. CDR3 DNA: TGTGCCAGCAGTCGGCCGGGACAAACCTACGAGCAGTACTTC.

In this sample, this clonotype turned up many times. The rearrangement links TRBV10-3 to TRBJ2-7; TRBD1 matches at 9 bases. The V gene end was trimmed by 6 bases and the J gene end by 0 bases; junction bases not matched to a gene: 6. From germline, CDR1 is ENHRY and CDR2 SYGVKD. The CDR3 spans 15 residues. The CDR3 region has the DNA TGTGCCATCAGAGACAGGGGGGGGGGCTCCTACGAGCAGTACTTC. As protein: CAIRDRGGGSYEQYF.

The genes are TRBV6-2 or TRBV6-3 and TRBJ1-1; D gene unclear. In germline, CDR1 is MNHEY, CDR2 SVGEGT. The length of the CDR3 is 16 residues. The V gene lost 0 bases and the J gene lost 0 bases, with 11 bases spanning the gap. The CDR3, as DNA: TGTGCCAGCAGTTACTCGATAGGACGGTTGAACACTGAAGCTTTCTTT. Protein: CASSYSIGRLNTEAFF.

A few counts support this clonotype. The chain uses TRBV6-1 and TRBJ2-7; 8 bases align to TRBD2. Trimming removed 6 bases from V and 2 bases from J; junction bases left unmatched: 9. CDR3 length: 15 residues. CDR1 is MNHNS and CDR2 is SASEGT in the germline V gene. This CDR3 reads CASSRSGSGAYEQYF. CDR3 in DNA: TGTGCCAGCAGCCGCAGCGGGAGCGGTGCCTACGAGCAGTACTTC.

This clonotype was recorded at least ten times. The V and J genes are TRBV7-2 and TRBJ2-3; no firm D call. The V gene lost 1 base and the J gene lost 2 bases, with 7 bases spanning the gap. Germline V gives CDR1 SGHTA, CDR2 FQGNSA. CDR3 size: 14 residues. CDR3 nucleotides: TGTGCCAGCAGCTTAGAGAGGAACACAGATACGCAGTATTTT. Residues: CASSLERNTDTQYF.

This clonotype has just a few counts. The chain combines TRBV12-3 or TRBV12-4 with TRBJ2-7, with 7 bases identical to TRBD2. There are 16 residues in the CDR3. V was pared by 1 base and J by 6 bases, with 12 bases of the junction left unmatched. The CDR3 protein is CASSLGAGMGSGEQYF. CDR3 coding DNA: TGTGCCAGCAGTTTAGGAGCGGGAATGGGGTCGGGCGAGCAGTACTTC.

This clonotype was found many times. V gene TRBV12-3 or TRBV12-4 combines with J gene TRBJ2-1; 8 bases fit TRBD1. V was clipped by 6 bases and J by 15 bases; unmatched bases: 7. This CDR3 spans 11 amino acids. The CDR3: CASSTTGVPFF. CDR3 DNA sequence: TGTGCCAGCAGCACGACAGGGGTTCCGTTCTTC.

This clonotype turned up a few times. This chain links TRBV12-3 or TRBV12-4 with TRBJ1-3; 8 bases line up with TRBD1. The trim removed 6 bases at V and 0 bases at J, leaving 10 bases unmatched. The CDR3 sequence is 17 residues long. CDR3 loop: CASSLRQGSSSGNTIYF. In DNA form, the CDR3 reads TGTGCCAGCAGCTTAAGACAGGGGTCTAGCTCTGGAAACACCATATATTTT.

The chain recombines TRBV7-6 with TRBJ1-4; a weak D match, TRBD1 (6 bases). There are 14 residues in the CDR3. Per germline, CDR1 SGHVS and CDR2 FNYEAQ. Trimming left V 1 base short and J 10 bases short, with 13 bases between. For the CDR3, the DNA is TGTGCCAGCAGCTTAGGGGGGCCTTCGGGAAAACTGTTTTTT. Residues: CASSLGGPSGKLFF. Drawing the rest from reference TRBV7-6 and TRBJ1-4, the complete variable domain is GAGVSQSPRYKVTKRGQDVALRCDPISGHVSLYWYRQALGQGPEFLTYFNYEAQQDKSGLPNDRFSAERPEGSISTLTIQRTEQRDSAMYRCASSLGGPSGKLFFGSGTQLSVL.

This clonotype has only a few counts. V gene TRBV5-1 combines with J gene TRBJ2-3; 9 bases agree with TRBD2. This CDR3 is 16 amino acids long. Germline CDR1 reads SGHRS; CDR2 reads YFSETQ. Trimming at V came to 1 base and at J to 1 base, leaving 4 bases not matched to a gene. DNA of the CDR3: TGCGCCAGCAGCTTGCAACGCGGGAGGGGCACAGATACGCAGTATTTT. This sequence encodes CASSLQRGRGTDTQYF.